These T cell receptor beta chains were read from a single sample in a study of Graves' ophthalmopathy and Graves' hyperthyroidism. One entry per CDR3 protein results from TCRdb running MiXCR on the multiplex PCR reads. The sample consists of tens of thousands of distinct CDR3 sequences, approximately 45% of them appearing once. The sample was peripheral blood. The receptors here all came from an adult woman with Graves' ophthalmopathy. CDR3s include the opening cysteine and the closing phenylalanine or tryptophan. Each record gives: D gene, CDR3 length, clone size, V gene, J gene, CDR3 protein, CDR3 DNA. A D gene is named only where the DNA matches it firmly. The size field is filled for only some rows; it gives once, few, many or a size class.

D gene: TRBD2; CDR3 length: 16; clone size: NA; V gene: TRBV20-1; J gene: TRBJ2-5; CDR3 protein: CSARDVLAAGAETQYF; CDR3 DNA: TGCAGTGCTAGAGATGTTCTAGCGGCAGGTGCTGAGACCCAGTACTTC
D gene: NA; CDR3 length: 13; clone size: many; V gene: TRBV16; J gene: TRBJ1-2; CDR3 protein: CASSPGTAYGYTF; CDR3 DNA: TGTGCCAGCAGCCCCGGGACGGCCTATGGCTACACCTTC
D gene: NA; CDR3 length: 11; clone size: NA; V gene: TRBV20-1; J gene: TRBJ1-1; CDR3 protein: CSATGLAGAFF; CDR3 DNA: TGCAGTGCTACCGGACTAGCGGGAGCTTTCTTT
D gene: TRBD2; CDR3 length: 15; clone size: NA; V gene: TRBV10-1; J gene: TRBJ2-7; CDR3 protein: CASSDLAGLPDEQYF; CDR3 DNA: TGCGCCAGCAGTGACTTGGCGGGACTACCAGACGAGCAGTACTTC
D gene: NA; CDR3 length: 15; clone size: NA; V gene: TRBV5-1; J gene: TRBJ2-2; CDR3 protein: CASSFQGMDTGELFF; CDR3 DNA: TGCGCCAGCAGCTTCCAGGGGATGGACACTGGGGAGCTGTTTTTT
D gene: TRBD2; CDR3 length: 14; clone size: NA; V gene: TRBV2; J gene: TRBJ2-7; CDR3 protein: CASRPGLAINEQYF; CDR3 DNA: TGTGCCAGCAGGCCGGGACTAGCTATCAACGAGCAGTACTTC
D gene: TRBD2; CDR3 length: 15; clone size: many; V gene: TRBV7-8; J gene: TRBJ2-2; CDR3 protein: CASSLLAGATGELFF; CDR3 DNA: TGTGCCAGCAGCTTACTAGCGGGAGCTACCGGGGAGCTGTTTTTT
D gene: TRBD2; CDR3 length: 17; clone size: NA; V gene: TRBV20-1; J gene: TRBJ2-5; CDR3 protein: CSTRTSSREAYQETQYF; CDR3 DNA: TGCAGTACCCGAACTAGCTCTCGGGAGGCCTACCAAGAGACCCAGTACTTC
D gene: NA; CDR3 length: 11; clone size: many; V gene: TRBV30; J gene: TRBJ2-7; CDR3 protein: CASATLREQYF; CDR3 DNA: TGTGCCTCCGCGACCCTTAGGGAGCAGTACTTC
D gene: NA; CDR3 length: 15; clone size: many; V gene: TRBV6-1; J gene: TRBJ1-6; CDR3 protein: CASSNRRAYNSPLHF; CDR3 DNA: TGTGCCAGCAGTAACAGGAGGGCGTATAATTCACCCCTCCACTTT
D gene: NA; CDR3 length: 13; clone size: many; V gene: TRBV4-1; J gene: TRBJ1-3; CDR3 protein: CASSQAGGNTIYF; CDR3 DNA: TGCGCCAGCAGCCAAGCAGGGGGAAACACCATATATTTT
D gene: NA; CDR3 length: 12; clone size: many; V gene: TRBV11-2; J gene: TRBJ1-1; CDR3 protein: CASSSPYTEAFF; CDR3 DNA: TGTGCCAGCAGCTCTCCTTACACTGAAGCTTTCTTT
D gene: TRBD1; CDR3 length: 15; clone size: NA; V gene: TRBV24-1; J gene: TRBJ1-5; CDR3 protein: CATIVKTGNDQPQRF; CDR3 DNA: TGTGCCACCATCGTGAAGACAGGGAACGATCAGCCCCAGCGTTTC
D gene: NA; CDR3 length: 14; clone size: many; V gene: TRBV30; J gene: TRBJ2-3; CDR3 protein: CAWRSAFRTDTQYF; CDR3 DNA: TGTGCCTGGAGGAGTGCGTTTCGGACAGATACGCAGTATTTT
D gene: NA; CDR3 length: 13; clone size: many; V gene: TRBV6-6; J gene: TRBJ1-3; CDR3 protein: CASSSLTGNTIYF; CDR3 DNA: TGTGCCAGCAGCTCCCTTACTGGAAACACCATATATTTT
D gene: NA; CDR3 length: 15; clone size: many; V gene: TRBV4-2; J gene: TRBJ2-3; CDR3 protein: CASSQDLLGTDTQYF; CDR3 DNA: TGTGCCAGCAGCCAAGATTTGTTGGGCACAGATACGCAGTATTTT
D gene: NA; CDR3 length: 15; clone size: many; V gene: TRBV11-2; J gene: TRBJ2-1; CDR3 protein: CASRLRPGSYNEQFF; CDR3 DNA: TGTGCCAGCAGACTCCGACCTGGCTCCTACAATGAGCAGTTCTTC
D gene: NA; CDR3 length: 15; clone size: many; V gene: TRBV4-3; J gene: TRBJ2-7; CDR3 protein: CASSQDVQDSYEQYF; CDR3 DNA: TGCGCCAGCAGCCAAGATGTTCAGGATTCCTACGAGCAGTACTTC
D gene: NA; CDR3 length: 12; clone size: NA; V gene: TRBV7-9; J gene: TRBJ2-1; CDR3 protein: CASSSPNNEQFF; CDR3 DNA: TGTGCCAGCAGCTCCCCGAACAATGAGCAGTTCTTC
D gene: TRBD2; CDR3 length: 15; clone size: NA; V gene: TRBV7-2; J gene: TRBJ2-7; CDR3 protein: CASSLAGGLTGEQYF; CDR3 DNA: TGTGCCAGCAGCCTAGCGGGAGGACTCACCGGGGAGCAGTACTTC
D gene: TRBD2; CDR3 length: 16; clone size: NA; V gene: TRBV24-1; J gene: TRBJ2-5; CDR3 protein: CATSDHSGRARETQYF; CDR3 DNA: TGTGCCACCAGTGACCATAGCGGGAGGGCTCGAGAGACCCAGTACTTC
D gene: TRBD2; CDR3 length: 15; clone size: many; V gene: TRBV6-4; J gene: TRBJ2-1; CDR3 protein: CASSDSAGGYNEQFF; CDR3 DNA: TGTGCCAGCAGTGACTCAGCGGGAGGGTACAATGAGCAGTTCTTC
D gene: TRBD1; CDR3 length: 13; clone size: few; V gene: TRBV12-5; J gene: TRBJ1-2; CDR3 protein: CASGRDRGFGYTF; CDR3 DNA: TGTGCTAGTGGCCGGGACAGGGGGTTTGGCTACACCTTC
D gene: NA; CDR3 length: 13; clone size: NA; V gene: TRBV2; J gene: TRBJ1-2; CDR3 protein: CASSEGNSYGYTF; CDR3 DNA: TGTGCCAGCAGTGAGGGAAATTCCTATGGCTACACCTTC
D gene: NA; CDR3 length: 15; clone size: many; V gene: TRBV7-9; J gene: TRBJ1-6; CDR3 protein: CASSKGQYYNSPLHF; CDR3 DNA: TGTGCCAGCAGCAAAGGACAGTATTATAATTCACCCCTCCACTTT
D gene: TRBD1; CDR3 length: 13; clone size: NA; V gene: TRBV7-8; J gene: TRBJ2-7; CDR3 protein: CASNPGTGGEQYF; CDR3 DNA: TGTGCCAGCAACCCCGGGACAGGGGGTGAGCAGTACTTC
D gene: NA; CDR3 length: 16; clone size: NA; V gene: TRBV7-9; J gene: TRBJ2-3; CDR3 protein: CASSLILAGASDTQYF; CDR3 DNA: TGTGCCAGCAGCTTGATACTAGCAGGAGCATCAGATACGCAGTATTTT
D gene: TRBD1; CDR3 length: 13; clone size: many; V gene: TRBV11-3; J gene: TRBJ1-1; CDR3 protein: CASSPDRVTEAFF; CDR3 DNA: TGTGCCAGCAGCCCAGACAGGGTCACTGAAGCTTTCTTT
D gene: TRBD1; CDR3 length: 16; clone size: many; V gene: TRBV4-2; J gene: TRBJ2-7; CDR3 protein: CASSQGSGTGSYEQYF; CDR3 DNA: TGTGCCAGCAGCCAAGGATCCGGGACAGGGAGCTACGAGCAGTACTTC
D gene: NA; CDR3 length: 14; clone size: NA; V gene: TRBV5-1; J gene: TRBJ1-1; CDR3 protein: CASSLARVNTEAFF; CDR3 DNA: TGCGCCAGCAGCTTGGCCCGGGTGAACACTGAAGCTTTCTTT
D gene: NA; CDR3 length: 12; clone size: NA; V gene: TRBV19; J gene: TRBJ1-4; CDR3 protein: CASSQSFGELFF; CDR3 DNA: TGTGCCAGTAGTCAAAGCTTTGGGGAACTGTTCTTT
D gene: TRBD1; CDR3 length: 15; clone size: few; V gene: TRBV20-1; J gene: TRBJ1-5; CDR3 protein: CSAREGQGNNQPQHF; CDR3 DNA: TGCAGTGCTAGGGAGGGACAGGGGAACAATCAGCCCCAGCATTTT
D gene: NA; CDR3 length: 15; clone size: NA; V gene: TRBV25-1; J gene: TRBJ2-1; CDR3 protein: CASSPGGGSYNEQFF; CDR3 DNA: TGTGCCAGCAGTCCTGGGGGCGGGAGCTACAATGAGCAGTTCTTC
D gene: NA; CDR3 length: 15; clone size: NA; V gene: TRBV7-6; J gene: TRBJ2-1; CDR3 protein: CASSSRINTYNEQFF; CDR3 DNA: TGTGCCAGCAGCTCCAGAATCAATACCTACAATGAGCAGTTCTTC
D gene: NA; CDR3 length: 13; clone size: NA; V gene: TRBV7-9; J gene: TRBJ2-5; CDR3 protein: CAVGGARQETQYF; CDR3 DNA: TGTGCCGTGGGGGGGGCAAGACAAGAGACCCAGTACTTC
D gene: NA; CDR3 length: 15; clone size: few; V gene: TRBV18; J gene: TRBJ1-5; CDR3 protein: CASSPLGTSEQPQHF; CDR3 DNA: TGTGCCAGCTCACCGCTCGGGACATCGGAACAGCCCCAGCATTTT
D gene: NA; CDR3 length: 15; clone size: NA; V gene: TRBV19; J gene: TRBJ1-4; CDR3 protein: CASSIAALGVEKLFF; CDR3 DNA: TGTGCCAGTAGTATAGCGGCTTTGGGGGTTGAAAAACTGTTTTTT
D gene: NA; CDR3 length: 16; clone size: NA; V gene: TRBV19; J gene: TRBJ2-3; CDR3 protein: CASSIARAGRADTQYF; CDR3 DNA: TGTGCCAGTAGTATTGCGAGGGCTGGCAGAGCAGATACGCAGTATTTT
D gene: NA; CDR3 length: 14; clone size: many; V gene: TRBV6-4; J gene: TRBJ1-6; CDR3 protein: CASSDGGPNSPLHF; CDR3 DNA: TGTGCCAGCAGTGATGGGGGGCCTAACTCACCCCTCCACTTT
D gene: NA; CDR3 length: 11; clone size: NA; V gene: TRBV7-2; J gene: TRBJ2-7; CDR3 protein: CANSEGGAPYF; CDR3 DNA: TGTGCCAACAGCGAGGGAGGTGCTCCGTACTTC
D gene: TRBD1; CDR3 length: 14; clone size: NA; V gene: TRBV6-7; J gene: TRBJ2-1; CDR3 protein: CASSYIQTGDEQFF; CDR3 DNA: TGTGCCAGCAGTTACATACAGACAGGGGATGAGCAGTTCTTC